This is a list of T cell receptor beta chains from one sample in a study of PD-L1 blockade in urothelial cancer. The assay was immunoSEQ multiplex PCR, and TCRdb's table has in-frame clones only and misses some. The sample comprises 20,000 to 30,000 clones, about 88% of which are singletons, and around 32% rests with the top ten. Sequenced material: PBMCs, taken around atezolizumab (anti-PD-L1) treatment. Source of these receptors: a man aged 55 to 70 with urothelial cancer. Both conserved end residues are part of each CDR3. A D gene is named only where the DNA matches it firmly. Only part of the rows carry a size: once, few, many, or a class if the clone is expanded.

CDR3: CASSFQGAPEAFF; size: -; J: TRBJ1-1; D: -; V: TRBV5-1
CDR3: CASSGRDRGHYGYTF; size: few; J: TRBJ1-2; D: TRBD1; V: TRBV19
CDR3: CASSYGRGGETDTQYF; size: -; J: TRBJ2-3; D: TRBD2; V: TRBV6-5
CDR3: CASSEQGADYEQYF; size: -; J: TRBJ2-7; D: TRBD1; V: TRBV5-1
CDR3: CASKRGFSTDTQYF; size: -; J: TRBJ2-3; D: TRBD2; V: TRBV2
CDR3: CAWSTGQPQHF; size: -; J: TRBJ1-5; D: -; V: TRBV30
CDR3: CAQRDRVNEKLFF; size: -; J: TRBJ1-4; D: TRBD1; V: TRBV30
CDR3: CASSLVQARTEAFF; size: -; J: TRBJ1-1; D: -; V: TRBV5-6
CDR3: CASSLGGSGTGELFF; size: -; J: TRBJ2-2; D: -; V: TRBV7-2
CDR3: CASSSTSGGIGAQYF; size: -; J: TRBJ2-5; D: TRBD2; V: TRBV7-6
CDR3: CASSSPRPQGNYGYTF; size: -; J: TRBJ1-2; D: -; V: TRBV7-2
CDR3: CASSQRHRGNEKLFF; size: -; J: TRBJ1-4; D: TRBD1; V: TRBV23-1
CDR3: CASSPPGQGQPQHF; size: -; J: TRBJ1-5; D: -; V: TRBV18
CDR3: CASSFDSRYEQYF; size: -; J: TRBJ2-7; D: -; V: TRBV5-6
CDR3: CASKTSSYEQYF; size: -; J: TRBJ2-7; D: -; V: TRBV6-5
CDR3: CAWVPSTGGRGNTIYF; size: -; J: -; D: TRBD1; V: TRBV30
CDR3: CASSPDRKNTGELFF; size: -; J: TRBJ2-2; D: -; V: TRBV11-3
CDR3: CASSPGGQALSYEQYF; size: -; J: TRBJ2-7; D: TRBD1; V: TRBV28
CDR3: CASSWEGSGSVDEQFF; size: -; J: TRBJ2-1; D: TRBD2; V: TRBV7-9
CDR3: CASSATGANNQPQHF; size: -; J: TRBJ1-5; D: TRBD1; V: TRBV6-5